This passage covers 5 T cell receptor beta chains from one sample sequenced in a study of blood T cells in healthy people across ages. Alongside a J-beta primer mix, a sample-barcoded 5' primer served in a second PCR lasting about 6 to 11 cycles. TCRdb re-derived calls from the 5' RACE reads in MiXCR, one entry per CDR3 protein. The repertoire includes around 1,800,000 distinct CDR3 sequences, about two fifths of them detected once, and about 23% sits in the top ten. Input material: blood. Receptor source: a human donor in good health.

This clonotype was detected ten times or more. This chain connects TRBV2 to TRBJ2-3; no reliable D call. CDR1 SNHLY and CDR2 FYNNEI come from the germline V gene. Trimming pared 1 base from V and 8 bases from J, leaving 7 bases between. CDR3 size: 12 residues. The CDR3 region is CASSEVAGTQYF. The CDR3 DNA sequence: TGTGCCAGCAGTGAAGTAGCTGGTACGCAGTATTTT.

This sequence joins TRBV12-3 or TRBV12-4 and TRBJ1-1; D unclear. The CDR3 is made up of 12 amino acids. Trimming left V 6 bases short and J 10 bases short, with 15 bases between. This CDR3 reads CASSPSFRGAFF. The CDR3 coding sequence is TGTGCCAGCAGCCCTTCCTTCCGGGGAGCTTTCTTT.

The rearrangement links TRBV12-3 or TRBV12-4 to TRBJ2-3, with D perhaps TRBD1 (6 bases). The CDR3 extends over 14 amino acids. Trimming pared 6 bases from V and 7 bases from J, leaving 17 bases between. For the CDR3, the DNA is TGTGCCAGCAGCGAGACAGGCAAAGGGAATACGCAGTATTTT. Protein: CASSETGKGNTQYF.

V usage is TRBV4-2 and J usage is TRBJ1-2, with D perhaps matching TRBD1 (5 bases). This CDR3 has 15 amino acids. V lost 1 base and J 3 bases, leaving 12 bases between the germline ends. The V gene's germline CDR1 is LGHNA and CDR2 YNFKEQ. The CDR3 nucleotides are TGTGCCAGCAGCCAAGCCGGGACTGGGGACTATGGCTACACCTTC. It translates to CASSQAGTGDYGYTF.

This clonotype was detected only a few times. V and J are TRBV12-3 or TRBV12-4 and TRBJ2-1; D is perhaps TRBD2 (6 bases). V shed 6 bases and J shed 4 bases, with 22 bases lying between them. The CDR3 covers 17 residues. The CDR3 DNA follows: TGTGCCAGCAGGCCTACCTCTTGGGCGGGGTCTTACAATGAGCAGTTCTTC. This translates into CASRPTSWAGSYNEQFF.